The TCR beta chain described here comes from a study of a mutant IDH1 vaccine in newly diagnosed glioma. Study-level information: Patients arrived already treated with radiotherapy, temozolomide, or both, most having had both.

Looked up from germline, CDR1 is LGHNA and CDR2 is YSLEER. CDR3 length equals 16 residues. The junction had 9 bases not matched to a gene; V was cut back by 1 base and J by 6 bases. Some clones are missing from TCRdb's copy, which holds only in-frame ones; the method was immunoSEQ multiplex PCR. The sample comprises roughly 34,000 clones, around 90% of which are singletons, and 4.5% to 5.5% rests with the top ten. Concerning this clone: Its antigen is unknown.

Time point here: week 47, end of study. All doses held 300 ug of mutant IDH1 20-mer peptide, with topical imiquimod. Sequencing used PBMCs, obtained from a glioma patient whose treatment included an IDH1 peptide vaccine. V gene TRBV4-3 combines with J gene TRBJ1-1; 9 positions agree with TRBD1. This sequence originates from a middle-aged woman with glioma. The CDR3 sequence is CASSQAREDRGAEAFF. CDR3 in DNA: TGCGCCAGCAGCCAAGCGAGGGAGGACAGGGGCGCTGAAGCTTTCTTT.